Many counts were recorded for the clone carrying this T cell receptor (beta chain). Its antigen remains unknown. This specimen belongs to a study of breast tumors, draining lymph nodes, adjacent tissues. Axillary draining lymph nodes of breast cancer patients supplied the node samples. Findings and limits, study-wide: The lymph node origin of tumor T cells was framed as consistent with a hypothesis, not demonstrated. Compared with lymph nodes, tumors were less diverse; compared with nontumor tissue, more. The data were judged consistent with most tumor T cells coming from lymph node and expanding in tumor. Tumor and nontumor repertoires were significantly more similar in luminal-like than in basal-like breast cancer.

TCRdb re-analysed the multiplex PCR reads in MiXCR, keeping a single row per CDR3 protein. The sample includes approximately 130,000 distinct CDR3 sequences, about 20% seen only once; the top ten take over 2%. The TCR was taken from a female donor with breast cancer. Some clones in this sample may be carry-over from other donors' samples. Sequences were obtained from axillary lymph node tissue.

The chain's CDR3 is CASSFRTGVRGELFF. DNA of the CDR3: TGTGCCAGCAGTTTCCGGACAGGCGTAAGGGGGGAGCTGTTTTTT. The chain combines TRBV12-3 or TRBV12-4 with TRBJ2-2; 7 bases agree with TRBD1. The CDR3 spans 15 residues. Germline trimming cut 3 bases from V and 8 bases from J; bases unmatched to any gene: 9.